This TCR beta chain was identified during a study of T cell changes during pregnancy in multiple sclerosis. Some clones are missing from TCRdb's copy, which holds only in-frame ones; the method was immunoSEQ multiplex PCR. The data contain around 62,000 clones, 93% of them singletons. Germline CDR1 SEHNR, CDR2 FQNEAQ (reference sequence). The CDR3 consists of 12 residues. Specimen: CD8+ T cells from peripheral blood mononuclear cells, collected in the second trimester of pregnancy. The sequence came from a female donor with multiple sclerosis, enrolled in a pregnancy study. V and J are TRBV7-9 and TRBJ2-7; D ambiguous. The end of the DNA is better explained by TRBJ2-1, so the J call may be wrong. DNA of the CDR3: TGTGCCAGCAGCGGTCTAGGCGTTGAGCAGTTCTTC. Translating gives CASSGLGVEQFF.